The clone carrying this T cell receptor (beta chain) was seen at least ten times. Its cognate antigen is unknown. The sample is drawn from a study of Graves' ophthalmopathy and Graves' hyperthyroidism. Germline V gene sequence: CDR1 LNHNV, CDR2 YYDKDF (reference sequence). V lost 0 bases and J lost 4, with 12 bases in between. The CDR3 covers 15 residues. Study-level results: The 13-signature model separated ophthalmopathy from stable hyperthyroidism at around 90% sensitivity and nearly 82% specificity. Most clonotypes expanded in thyroid above 0.001 frequency were present in blood too.

The study excluded patients with other autoimmune diseases, uncontrolled infections, pregnancy or lactation. Amplification targeted the TCR beta CDR3 regions, with RNA transcripts as the source material. In the first round, RT-PCR was carried out with HTBI primers, and a multiplex PCR formed the second round. TCRdb reprocessed the multiplex PCR reads with MiXCR, giving one entry per CDR3 protein. The repertoire holds around 600,000 distinct CDR3 sequences, with over 40% as singletons. The sequenced sample was peripheral blood. The receptor was derived from an adult man with Graves' ophthalmopathy. The J gene is TRBJ1-2, the V gene TRBV15, with D possibly being TRBD1 (6 bases). CDR3 amino acids: CATSRDQGRGYGYTF. The CDR3 region has the DNA TGTGCCACCAGCAGAGATCAAGGCAGGGGCTATGGCTACACCTTC.